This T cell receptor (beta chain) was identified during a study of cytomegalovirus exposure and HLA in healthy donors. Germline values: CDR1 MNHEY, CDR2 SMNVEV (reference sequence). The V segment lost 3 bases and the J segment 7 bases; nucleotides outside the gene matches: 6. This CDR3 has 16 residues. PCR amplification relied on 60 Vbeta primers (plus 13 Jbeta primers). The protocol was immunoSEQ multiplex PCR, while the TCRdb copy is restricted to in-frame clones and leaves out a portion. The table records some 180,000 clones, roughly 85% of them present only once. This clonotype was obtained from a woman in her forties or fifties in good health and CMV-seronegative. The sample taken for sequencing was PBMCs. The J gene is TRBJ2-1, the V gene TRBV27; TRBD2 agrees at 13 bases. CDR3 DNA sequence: TGTGCCAGCAGTTTTTCGACTAGCGGGAGGATAAATGAGCAGTTCTTC. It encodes CASSFSTSGRINEQFF.